This is a list of T cell receptor beta chains from one sample in a study of Graves' ophthalmopathy and Graves' hyperthyroidism. TCRdb called the multiplex PCR reads again in MiXCR, with one record for every CDR3 protein. The sample consists of about 1.2 million distinct CDR3 sequences, roughly two fifths of them appearing once. The sequencing sample was made of peripheral blood or thyroid tissue (not recorded which). The receptors originated from an adult man with Graves' hyperthyroidism. Each CDR3 is given with its conserved first and last residue. A D gene is named only where the DNA matches it firmly. Not all rows give a size; the values are once, few, many and, for expanded clones, a class.

V: TRBV28
J: TRBJ1-2
D: TRBD1
size: .
CDR3: CASSLGGTGESYGYTF
DNA: TGTGCCAGCAGTTTAGGAGGGACAGGGGAAAGCTATGGCTACACCTTC

V: TRBV20-1
J: TRBJ2-5
D: TRBD2
size: .
CDR3: CSAKWASGRIETQYF
DNA: TGCAGTGCAAAGTGGGCTAGCGGGAGAATCGAGACCCAGTACTTC

V: TRBV6-5
J: TRBJ1-5
D: .
size: many
CDR3: CASSYGGSGQPQHF
DNA: TGTGCCAGCAGTTACGGCGGTTCTGGGCAGCCCCAGCATTTT

V: TRBV5-1
J: TRBJ2-7
D: .
size: .
CDR3: CASSYPLGGDPHYEQYF
DNA: TGCGCCAGCAGTTATCCCCTCGGCGGGGACCCCCACTACGAGCAGTACTTC

V: TRBV7-9
J: TRBJ2-7
D: .
size: many
CDR3: CASSPKGHEQYF
DNA: TGTGCCAGCAGCCCAAAGGGCCACGAGCAGTACTTC

V: TRBV7-8
J: TRBJ2-7
D: .
size: many
CDR3: CASSLERVYEQYF
DNA: TGTGCCAGCAGCTTAGAAAGGGTGTACGAGCAGTACTTC

V: TRBV13
J: TRBJ1-2
D: .
size: .
CDR3: CASTPSGMRFNYGYTF
DNA: TGTGCCAGCACCCCCTCGGGCATGAGATTTAACTATGGCTACACCTTC

V: TRBV2
J: TRBJ1-5
D: .
size: many
CDR3: CASSERLPRGNQPQHF
DNA: TGTGCCAGCAGTGAACGTCTACCCAGGGGCAATCAGCCCCAGCATTTT

V: TRBV7-6
J: TRBJ2-7
D: .
size: .
CDR3: CASSLGLPGSFQYEQYF
DNA: TGTGCCAGCAGCTTAGGGCTGCCTGGGTCCTTCCAATACGAGCAGTACTTC

V: TRBV7-9
J: TRBJ2-7
D: .
size: .
CDR3: CASSRVAGNPGEQYF
DNA: TGCGCCAGCAGCCGGGTGGCAGGGAACCCTGGCGAGCAGTACTTC

V: TRBV2
J: TRBJ2-7
D: .
size: many
CDR3: CASSETGLGSSYEQYF
DNA: TGTGCCAGCAGTGAAACCGGATTGGGAAGCTCCTACGAGCAGTACTTC

V: TRBV29-1
J: TRBJ2-5
D: .
size: few
CDR3: CSVEVGDRRETQYF
DNA: TGCAGCGTTGAAGTCGGGGACCGGCGGGAGACCCAGTACTTC

V: TRBV7-9
J: TRBJ1-3
D: .
size: many
CDR3: CASSLAQAGPVNTIYF
DNA: TGTGCCAGCAGCTTAGCCCAAGCCGGGCCGGTAAACACCATATATTTT

V: TRBV11-2
J: TRBJ2-5
D: TRBD1
size: few
CDR3: CANSLGGDRVFETQYF
DNA: TGTGCCAACAGCTTAGGGGGGGACAGGGTCTTCGAGACCCAGTACTTC

V: TRBV10-3
J: TRBJ2-7
D: TRBD1
size: .
CDR3: CATWGRGRSEQYF
DNA: TGTGCCACGTGGGGCAGGGGGCGAAGCGAGCAGTACTTC

V: TRBV28
J: TRBJ2-7
D: TRBD1
size: few
CDR3: CASSTSGTGVHEQYF
DNA: TGTGCCAGCAGTACCTCCGGGACAGGGGTGCACGAGCAGTACTTC

V: TRBV12-3/TRBV12-4
J: TRBJ1-1
D: .
size: .
CDR3: CASSPTRKNTEAFF
DNA: TGTGCCAGCAGTCCAACCAGGAAAAACACTGAAGCTTTCTTT

V: TRBV10-2
J: TRBJ1-1
D: .
size: many
CDR3: CASTAVVGGGTEAFF
DNA: TGCGCCAGCACCGCCGTCGTAGGCGGGGGCACTGAAGCTTTCTTT

V: TRBV29-1
J: TRBJ2-7
D: TRBD1
size: once
CDR3: CSVGSDRVTGEQYF
DNA: TGCAGCGTTGGGTCGGACAGGGTCACCGGGGAGCAGTACTTC

V: TRBV7-2
J: TRBJ2-7
D: .
size: many
CDR3: CASSGKRGGHEQYF
DNA: TGTGCCAGCAGCGGAAAAAGGGGCGGCCACGAGCAGTACTTC

V: TRBV7-8
J: TRBJ2-7
D: .
size: few
CDR3: CAWSTGGTYEQYF
DNA: TGTGCCTGGAGTACTGGTGGGACCTACGAGCAGTACTTC

V: TRBV27
J: TRBJ2-5
D: TRBD2
size: few
CDR3: CASSHSTSGGAETQYF
DNA: TGTGCCAGCAGTCACTCCACTAGCGGGGGGGCAGAGACCCAGTACTTC

V: TRBV6-2/TRBV6-3
J: TRBJ2-6
D: .
size: many
CDR3: CASSLHTGANVLTF
DNA: TGTGCCAGTTCCTTGCACACTGGGGCCAACGTCCTGACTTTC

V: TRBV7-9
J: TRBJ2-7
D: .
size: .
CDR3: CASTSRTAYEQYF
DNA: TGTGCCAGCACCTCGAGAACAGCCTACGAGCAGTACTTC

V: TRBV7-2
J: TRBJ2-7
D: .
size: .
CDR3: CASSFSTEQYF
DNA: TGTGCCAGCAGCTTTTCAACCGAGCAGTACTTC

V: TRBV25-1
J: TRBJ2-7
D: .
size: .
CDR3: CACSVRSWGRGRDSYEQYF
DNA: TGTGCCTGCAGCGTCAGGTCATGGGGTAGGGGTCGAGACTCCTACGAGCAGTACTTC

V: TRBV25-1
J: TRBJ2-7
D: TRBD2
size: .
CDR3: CASSEFPGGSEQYF
DNA: TGTGCCAGCAGTGAATTCCCGGGAGGGTCCGAGCAGTACTTC

V: TRBV10-3
J: TRBJ2-5
D: TRBD1
size: many
CDR3: CAISRSGQGIQETQYF
DNA: TGTGCCATCAGTCGATCGGGACAGGGGATCCAAGAGACCCAGTACTTC

V: TRBV7-9
J: TRBJ1-4
D: TRBD1
size: many
CDR3: CASSLGDRDNEKLFF
DNA: TGTGCCAGCAGCTTAGGAGACAGGGATAATGAAAAACTGTTTTTT

V: TRBV29-1
J: TRBJ2-3
D: .
size: .
CDR3: CSVEIGTDTQYF
DNA: TGCAGCGTTGAAATTGGCACAGATACGCAGTATTTT

V: TRBV15
J: TRBJ1-6
D: TRBD1
size: .
CDR3: CATSSPGTGYSPLHF
DNA: TGTGCCACCAGCAGCCCCGGGACAGGGTATTCACCCCTCCACTTT

V: TRBV4-1
J: TRBJ2-7
D: TRBD1
size: once
CDR3: CASSQVAGTGGYEQYF
DNA: TGCGCCAGCAGCCAAGTAGCCGGGACAGGGGGCTACGAGCAGTACTTC

V: TRBV5-5
J: TRBJ1-3
D: TRBD1
size: .
CDR3: CASSPTPRQGGSGNTIYF
DNA: TGTGCCAGCAGCCCGACCCCCAGACAGGGAGGCTCTGGAAACACCATATATTTT

V: TRBV10-3
J: TRBJ1-5
D: .
size: .
CDR3: CASSETTDVTSQHF
DNA: TGTGCCAGCAGTGAGACGACAGACGTCACGTCCCAGCATTTT

V: TRBV12-3/TRBV12-4
J: TRBJ2-7
D: .
size: .
CDR3: CASSLELKEQYF
DNA: TGTGCCAGCAGTTTAGAGCTAAAGGAGCAGTACTTC

V: TRBV28
J: TRBJ2-7
D: .
size: .
CDR3: CASRGTVALYEQYF
DNA: TGTGCCAGCCGGGGGACAGTTGCCCTCTACGAGCAGTACTTC

V: TRBV19
J: TRBJ2-2
D: .
size: many
CDR3: CASRLAQNTGELFF
DNA: TGTGCCAGTCGATTAGCGCAGAACACCGGGGAGCTGTTTTTT

V: TRBV24-1
J: TRBJ2-5
D: TRBD2
size: many
CDR3: CATSPKRGDIETQYF
DNA: TGTGCCACCAGTCCTAAGCGGGGTGACATTGAGACCCAGTACTTC

V: TRBV2
J: TRBJ2-5
D: .
size: many
CDR3: CASSERTQGETQYF
DNA: TGTGCCAGCAGTGAACGAACTCAAGGAGAGACCCAGTACTTC

V: TRBV28
J: TRBJ2-5
D: .
size: many
CDR3: CASQGQQETQYF
DNA: TGTGCCAGCCAGGGCCAGCAGGAGACCCAGTACTTC

V: TRBV15
J: TRBJ2-5
D: .
size: .
CDR3: CATSRGAKETQYF
DNA: TGTGCCACCAGCAGAGGGGCGAAAGAGACCCAGTACTTC

V: TRBV9
J: TRBJ1-3
D: .
size: .
CDR3: CASSVVAGNTIYF
DNA: TGTGCCAGCAGCGTAGTGGCAGGAAACACCATATATTTT

V: TRBV7-8
J: TRBJ2-7
D: TRBD2
size: few
CDR3: CASSLATPSGAKREQYF
DNA: TGTGCCAGCAGCTTAGCGACTCCTAGCGGGGCTAAGCGGGAGCAGTACTTC

V: TRBV7-2
J: TRBJ2-6
D: .
size: few
CDR3: CASSLGLPGANVLTF
DNA: TGTGCCAGCAGCTTAGGCCTCCCTGGGGCCAACGTCCTGACTTTC